The 13 T cell receptor beta chains reported below all come from one sample, sequenced in a study of identical twins. TCRdb reprocessed the 5' RACE reads with MiXCR, giving one entry per CDR3 protein. The table records 1.5 million to 2 million distinct CDR3 sequences, about 30% of them present only once. The sequenced sample consisted of cord blood. Receptor source: a newborn girl in good health.

In its sample, this clonotype was seen a few times. The genes are TRBV4-2 and TRBJ2-1, with D possibly matching TRBD1 (6 bases). This CDR3 is 17 amino acids long. In germline, CDR1 is LGHNA, CDR2 YNFKEQ. Between the trimmed V and J ends, which lost 1 base and 3 bases, there was a span of 16 bases. CDR3 nucleotide sequence: TGTGCCAGCAGCCAAGCCACAGGGCCCAATAGCTACAATGAGCAGTTCTTC. It codes for CASSQATGPNSYNEQFF.

This clonotype was counted at least ten times. The chain couples TRBV5-1 to TRBJ2-1; 12 bases agree with TRBD2. Looked up from germline, CDR1 is SGHRS and CDR2 is YFSETQ. With 0 bases clipped from V and 10 bases from J, the junction kept 5 bases outside the gene matches. The CDR3 consists of 15 residues. The CDR3 bases are TGCGCCAGCAGCTTGGCAACTAGCGGGGGGAACGAGCAGTTCTTC. Translating gives CASSLATSGGNEQFF.

The chain has TRBV5-1 and TRBJ2-1; 10 bases line up with TRBD2. The length of the CDR3 is 15 residues. V lost 2 bases to trimming and J lost 6 bases; unmatched junction nucleotides: 5. From germline, CDR1 is SGHRS and CDR2 YFSETQ. The CDR3 spells CASSLAGGQVNEQFF. Here the CDR3 DNA reads TGCGCCAGCAGCTTAGCGGGGGGGCAGGTCAATGAGCAGTTCTTC.

The chain recombines TRBV9 with TRBJ2-7; D ambiguous. Germline CDR1 reads SGDLS; CDR2 reads YYNGEE. This CDR3 spans 14 amino acids. Between the trimmed V and J ends, which lost 0 bases and 3 bases, there was a span of 10 bases. CDR3 sequence reads: CASSVALQRYEQYF. In DNA, the CDR3 is TGTGCCAGCAGCGTAGCTCTTCAGCGCTACGAGCAGTACTTC.

This chain connects TRBV9 to TRBJ2-5, with 10 bases identical to TRBD2. The closer fit of TRBJ2-7 to the DNA end suggests the J call may be wrong. Germline V gene data show CDR1 as SGDLS and CDR2 as YYNGEE. CDR3 length: 15 residues. Here the CDR3 DNA reads TGTGCCAGCAGCGCAAGAGCGGGGGGGCCCTACGAGCAGTACTTC. It yields the protein CASSARAGGPYEQYF.

This clonotype appeared a few times. V gene TRBV6-2 or TRBV6-3 combines with J gene TRBJ1-1, with TRBD1 matching 8 bases. This CDR3 spans 15 amino acids. V lost 5 bases and J lost 4; bases outside the gene matches: 9. The germline V gene encodes CDR1 MNHEY and CDR2 SVGEGT. Written as DNA, the CDR3 is TGTGCCAGCAGTCCCCAGGGGGCGCCGGGCACTGAAGCTTTCTTT. Encoded protein: CASSPQGAPGTEAFF.

This chain uses TRBV6-5 with TRBJ2-3; D is perhaps TRBD1 or TRBD2 (5 bases each). The V gene lost 6 bases and the J gene lost 4 bases, with 11 bases spanning the gap. Germline V gives CDR1 MNHEY, CDR2 SVGAGI. This CDR3 has 13 amino acids. The CDR3 sequence is CASRSTAADTQYF. DNA for the CDR3: TGTGCCAGCAGATCGACAGCGGCAGATACGCAGTATTTT.

This clonotype was seen only once. J is TRBJ2-1 and V is TRBV28; 9 nucleotides line up with TRBD2. The CDR3 loop spans 14 amino acids. V dropped 6 bases and J dropped 5; count of bases not matched to a gene: 5. The germline V gene encodes CDR1 MDHEN and CDR2 SYDVKM. The CDR3 loop is CASRSGGMHNEQFF. The CDR3, as DNA: TGTGCCAGCAGGAGCGGGGGGATGCACAATGAGCAGTTCTTC.

This clonotype was counted between two and nine times. The V call is TRBV12-3 or TRBV12-4, the J call TRBJ2-1, with D maybe TRBD2 (7 bases). The CDR3 sequence is 14 residues long. Trimming removed 7 bases at V and 8 bases at J, with 18 bases between. The DNA of the CDR3 is TGTGCCAGCAATCCCAACTTGGGGGGGCATGAGCAGTTCTTC. Translating gives CASNPNLGGHEQFF.

This clonotype was observed at least ten times. The V call is TRBV27, the J call TRBJ2-4; D not certain. The ends were cut back, 3 bases at V and 0 bases at J, with 15 bases in the middle. CDR3 size: 17 residues. Germline V gene sequence: CDR1 MNHEY, CDR2 SMNVEV (reference sequence). The CDR3, as DNA: TGTGCCAGCAGTTTCGGCAGTTTGACTTTAGCCAAAAACATTCAGTACTTC. It codes for CASSFGSLTLAKNIQYF.

The sample holds many counts of this clonotype. DNA for the CDR3: TGTGCCTGCGCGAGTCCGTACTCGGCCAAAAACATTCAGTACTTC. Amino acids: CACASPYSAKNIQYF. This rearrangement joins TRBV12-3 or TRBV12-4 to TRBJ2-4, with unresolved D. The CDR3 has 15 residues. V lost 11 bases and J 1 base, leaving 18 bases between the germline ends.

This clonotype was picked up a small number of times. This chain links TRBV4-2 with TRBJ2-5; possible D gene TRBD1, 5 bases. The CDR3 has 12 residues. Trimming left V 5 bases short and J 3 bases short, with 7 bases between. CDR1 is LGHNA, CDR2 YNFKEQ, per germline. The DNA for the CDR3 is TGTGCCAGCAGCGGGGCCGAAGAGACCCAGTACTTC. This sequence encodes CASSGAEETQYF.

This clonotype was found a few times. The genes are TRBV10-3 and TRBJ1-2; no definite D call. In germline, CDR1 is ENHRY, CDR2 SYGVKD. The CDR3 sequence is 12 residues long. Trimming shortened V by 2 bases and J by 3 bases, and 4 bases separated the two germline ends. The CDR3 nucleotides are TGTGCCATCAGTGAGGAGGACTATGGCTACACCTTC. Translated, it gives CAISEEDYGYTF.